This T cell receptor beta chain was captured in a study of T cell repertoires in cytomegalovirus infection. From the reads, TCRdb called clonotypes with MiXCR, one entry per CDR3 protein. In the table there are about 700,000 distinct CDR3 sequences, around 31% of which are singletons. This clonotype has a handful of counts. Antigen unknown. Broader study findings: There were HLA-C-restricted CMV-specific TCR beta clonotypes dominating the ex vivo response.

The sequencing here drew on cultured PBMCs, taken from culture after CMV antigen stimulation. The TCR was taken from a human donor in good health (CMV status not recorded). Some clones in this sample may be carry-over from other donors' samples.

CDR3 DNA: TGTGCCAGCAGCTTGAGGGCGATCACAGATACGCAGTATTTT. Encoded protein: CASSLRAITDTQYF. The chain links TRBV7-2 to TRBJ2-3; D possibly corresponds to TRBD2 (5 bases). Germline V gene lookup returns CDR1 SGHTA and CDR2 FQGNSA. The CDR3 extends over 14 amino acids. Trimming removed 3 bases at V and 2 bases at J, with 9 bases between.